These T cell receptor beta chains were read from a single sample in a study of blood T cell repertoires in COVID-19. Measured with immunoSEQ multiplex PCR; TCRdb has only the in-frame clones, and not every one. Here the sample spans 50,000 to 65,000 clones, 84% being singletons. What was sequenced was peripheral blood. The receptors shown here come from a man aged 55-75 years with COVID-19, enrolled during active disease. Both conserved end residues are part of each CDR3. Each record gives: D gene, V gene, J gene, clone size, CDR3 protein, CDR3 DNA. A D gene is named only where the DNA matches it firmly. Size values are once, few and many counts, or a class for expanded clones, and some rows have none.

D: TRBD2
V: TRBV19
J: TRBJ2-2
size: -
CDR3: CASSSLTSGGPTDTGELFF
DNA: TGTGCCAGTAGTTCACTTACTAGCGGGGGGCCTACGGACACCGGGGAGCTGTTTTTT

D: -
V: TRBV6-5
J: TRBJ1-2
size: -
CDR3: CASRNPSGNYGYTF
DNA: TGTGCCAGCAGAAACCCCTCAGGAAACTATGGCTACACCTTC

D: -
V: TRBV21-1
J: TRBJ2-7
size: -
CDR3: CASSKVRVVHEQYF
DNA: TGTGCCAGCAGCAAAGTACGTGTAGTCCACGAGCAGTACTTC

D: TRBD1
V: TRBV19
J: TRBJ1-2
size: -
CDR3: CASSSGTDTSNYGYTF
DNA: TGTGCCAGTAGTAGTGGGACAGACACTTCTAACTATGGCTACACCTTC

D: -
V: TRBV3-1/TRBV3-2
J: TRBJ1-6
size: -
CDR3: CASSRAGRTYNSPLHF
DNA: TGTGCCAGCAGCCGTGCCGGTAGAACCTATAATTCACCCCTCCACTTT

D: -
V: TRBV9
J: TRBJ1-1
size: -
CDR3: CASSVGTGGLGDTEAFF
DNA: TGTGCCAGCAGCGTAGGCACTGGGGGGTTGGGGGACACTGAAGCTTTCTTT

D: -
V: TRBV30
J: TRBJ1-5
size: -
CDR3: CAWSGALSNQPQHF
DNA: TGTGCCTGGAGTGGGGCCCTTAGCAATCAGCCCCAGCATTTT

D: -
V: TRBV6-5
J: TRBJ1-4
size: -
CDR3: CASSYAGLNEKLFF
DNA: TGTGCCAGCAGTTACGCAGGGCTTAATGAAAAACTGTTTTTT

D: -
V: TRBV15
J: TRBJ1-5
size: once
CDR3: CATSRDSSNQPQHF
DNA: TGTGCCACCAGCAGAGACAGTAGCAATCAGCCCCAGCATTTT

D: -
V: TRBV18
J: TRBJ2-1
size: few
CDR3: CASSPAGSNEQFF
DNA: TGTGCCAGCTCACCAGCGGGGTCGAATGAGCAGTTCTTC

D: -
V: TRBV29-1
J: TRBJ1-5
size: -
CDR3: CSVSGNNQPQHF
DNA: TGCAGCGTCTCAGGGAACAATCAGCCCCAGCATTTT

D: TRBD1
V: TRBV27
J: TRBJ1-3
size: once
CDR3: CASSINWDSSSTIYF
DNA: TGTGCCAGCAGTATAAACTGGGACAGTAGCAGCACCATATATTTT

D: -
V: TRBV9
J: TRBJ1-6
size: -
CDR3: CASSTRPDINNSPLHF
DNA: TGTGCCAGCAGCACCCGACCCGACATCAATAATTCACCCCTCCACTTT

D: -
V: TRBV5-1
J: TRBJ1-2
size: -
CDR3: CASGQIGGDYGYTF
DNA: TGCGCCAGCGGCCAAATCGGGGGGGACTATGGCTACACCTTC

D: -
V: TRBV23-1
J: TRBJ2-3
size: once
CDR3: CASSGRPPTDTQYF
DNA: TGCGCCAGCTCTGGGAGGCCACCCACAGATACGCAGTATTTT

D: -
V: TRBV6-6
J: TRBJ1-5
size: -
CDR3: CASSYNGREDQPQHF
DNA: TGTGCCAGCAGTTATAATGGTAGGGAGGATCAGCCCCAGCATTTT

D: -
V: TRBV4-2
J: TRBJ1-1
size: once
CDR3: CASSQLQGDLSEAFF
DNA: TGTGCCAGCAGCCAATTACAGGGAGATTTGTCTGAAGCTTTCTTT

D: TRBD1
V: TRBV27
J: TRBJ2-7
size: -
CDR3: CASSSLSGTVVVQYF
DNA: TGTGCCAGCAGTTCCCTGTCCGGGACAGTTGTTGTGCAGTACTTC

D: -
V: TRBV13
J: TRBJ1-2
size: few
CDR3: CASSKAWGQGPIANYGYTF
DNA: TGTGCCAGCTCCAAGGCGTGGGGCCAGGGGCCCATAGCTAACTATGGCTACACCTTC

D: -
V: TRBV5-1
J: TRBJ1-4
size: -
CDR3: CASSLGNSAWEEKLFF
DNA: TGCGCCAGCAGCTTGGGGAACAGCGCCTGGGAGGAAAAACTGTTTTTT

D: -
V: TRBV7-2
J: TRBJ2-1
size: -
CDR3: CASSLTQLGSMEQFF
DNA: TGTGCCAGCAGCTTAACCCAACTAGGTAGTATGGAGCAGTTCTTC

D: -
V: TRBV29-1
J: TRBJ2-7
size: -
CDR3: CSVTLALADTLEQYF
DNA: TGCAGCGTTACCCTGGCACTAGCCGACACCCTCGAGCAGTACTTC

D: -
V: TRBV28
J: TRBJ1-2
size: -
CDR3: CASSHGQGDGYTF
DNA: TGTGCCAGCAGTCATGGCCAGGGCGATGGCTACACCTTC

D: -
V: TRBV6-1
J: TRBJ2-7
size: -
CDR3: CASSEGHWGSSYEQYF
DNA: TGTGCCAGCAGTGAGGGGCACTGGGGTAGCTCCTACGAGCAGTACTTC

D: -
V: TRBV6-5
J: TRBJ2-7
size: few
CDR3: CASSYLLAGEQYF
DNA: TGTGCCAGCAGTTACCTGTTAGCCGGCGAGCAGTACTTC

D: TRBD1
V: TRBV7-9
J: TRBJ1-5
size: once
CDR3: CASSLDPGTGSYSNQPQHF
DNA: TGTGCCAGCAGCTTAGACCCCGGGACAGGCAGTTATAGCAATCAGCCCCAGCATTTT

D: TRBD1
V: TRBV19
J: TRBJ1-5
size: -
CDR3: CASSPEQGASNQPQHF
DNA: TGTGCCAGTAGCCCCGAACAGGGGGCGAGCAATCAGCCCCAGCATTTT

D: -
V: TRBV19
J: TRBJ2-7
size: once
CDR3: CASTGEQYF
DNA: TGTGCCAGTACGGGCGAGCAGTACTTC

D: -
V: TRBV7-2
J: TRBJ2-3
size: once
CDR3: CASSSGVRGTDTQYF
DNA: TGTGCCAGCAGCTCGGGAGTCAGGGGGACGGATACGCAGTATTTT

D: TRBD1
V: TRBV19
J: TRBJ1-1
size: -
CDR3: CASSPQGKGAEAFF
DNA: TGTGCCAGTAGTCCACAGGGGAAAGGGGCTGAAGCTTTCTTT

D: -
V: TRBV28
J: TRBJ2-7
size: -
CDR3: CASRLNYEQYF
DNA: TGTGCCAGCAGACTCAACTACGAGCAGTACTTC

D: -
V: TRBV5-4
J: TRBJ2-1
size: few
CDR3: CASSLDTSSYNEQFF
DNA: TGTGCCAGCAGCTTAGACACAAGCTCCTACAATGAGCAGTTCTTC

D: -
V: TRBV30
J: TRBJ1-3
size: -
CDR3: CAWHRKGVAGNTIYF
DNA: TGTGCCTGGCATCGAAAGGGGGTAGCGGGCAACACCATATATTTT

D: -
V: TRBV5-1
J: TRBJ1-2
size: -
CDR3: CASSLGGQGGYTF
DNA: TGCGCCAGCAGCTTGGGGGGCCAAGGAGGCTACACCTTC

D: -
V: TRBV24-1
J: TRBJ2-3
size: -
CDR3: CATSDSRRGVTDTQYF
DNA: TGTGCCACCAGTGATTCAAGGCGGGGAGTGACAGATACGCAGTATTTT

D: -
V: TRBV1
J: TRBJ2-1
size: once
CDR3: CTSSHERGLAGGQSHNEQFF
DNA: TGCACCAGCAGCCATGAACGGGGACTAGCGGGAGGGCAGTCCCACAATGAGCAGTTCTTC

D: -
V: TRBV2
J: TRBJ1-2
size: -
CDR3: CASSATETNYGYTF
DNA: TGTGCCAGCAGTGCGACAGAAACTAACTATGGCTACACCTTC

D: -
V: TRBV28
J: TRBJ1-6
size: -
CDR3: CASKVGLKYNSPLHF
DNA: TGTGCCAGCAAAGTCGGACTGAAGTATAATTCACCCCTCCACTTT

D: -
V: TRBV6-1
J: TRBJ1-1
size: -
CDR3: CASSETTAKSTEAFF
DNA: TGTGCCAGCAGTGAAACTACGGCCAAGTCCACTGAAGCTTTCTTT

D: -
V: TRBV11-2
J: TRBJ1-2
size: -
CDR3: CASSPSQVRLNGYTF
DNA: TGTGCCAGCAGCCCTTCACAGGTTAGGCTCAATGGCTACACCTTC

D: -
V: TRBV7-3
J: TRBJ2-4
size: -
CDR3: CASSHGGLAKNIQYF
DNA: TGTGCCAGCAGCCACGGGGGATTGGCCAAAAACATTCAGTACTTC

D: TRBD2
V: TRBV25-1
J: TRBJ2-5
size: few
CDR3: CASSEGDYETQYF
DNA: TGTGCCAGCAGTGAAGGGGACTATGAGACCCAGTACTTC

D: TRBD1
V: TRBV5-5
J: TRBJ1-6
size: -
CDR3: CASSLIGTVNSPLHF
DNA: TGTGCCAGCAGCCTAATTGGGACAGTTAATTCACCCCTCCACTTT

D: TRBD2
V: TRBV6-5
J: TRBJ2-5
size: -
CDR3: CASSYSGLAEQETQYF
DNA: TGTGCCAGCAGTTACTCCGGACTAGCGGAACAAGAGACCCAGTACTTC